A selection of T cell receptor beta chains follows, all from one sample in a study of T cell changes during pregnancy in multiple sclerosis. Repertoires were generated with immunoSEQ multiplex PCR, while TCRdb's copy carries only in-frame clones and drops some. Of about 8,500 clones listed, about 90% were seen once; the top ten hold about 9.4%. The material sequenced was CD8+ T cells from peripheral blood mononuclear cells, taken in the first trimester of pregnancy. The receptor set was obtained from a female donor in good health, enrolled as a control in a pregnancy study. Each CDR3 is given with its conserved first and last residue. The order of the fields is D gene, V gene, clone size, J gene, CDR3 DNA, CDR3 protein. The D gene is left open where the match is weak. For some rows the clone size is stated as once, few or many, or as a class when expanded; others skip it.

d_gene: TRBD1
v_gene: TRBV28
abundance: few
j_gene: TRBJ2-7
CDR3nt: TGTGCCAGCAACCAAAGCCGGGACAGATATACCTACGAGCAGTACTTC
CDR3aa: CASNQSRDRYTYEQYF

d_gene: TRBD1
v_gene: TRBV2
abundance: .
j_gene: TRBJ2-7
CDR3nt: TGTGCCAGCAGTGAAGGACTCCGAGACAGGGGAGAGATTCCCTTC
CDR3aa: CASSEGLRDRGEIPF

d_gene: TRBD2
v_gene: TRBV5-1
abundance: .
j_gene: TRBJ2-5
CDR3nt: TGCGCCAGCAGTTGGACTAGCGGGGAAGAGACCCAGTACTTC
CDR3aa: CASSWTSGEETQYF

d_gene: TRBD2
v_gene: TRBV5-8
abundance: .
j_gene: TRBJ2-7
CDR3nt: TGTGCCAGCAGCTTCGGACTAGGGGTCGACGAGCAGTACTTC
CDR3aa: CASSFGLGVDEQYF

d_gene: TRBD2
v_gene: TRBV19
abundance: .
j_gene: TRBJ2-1
CDR3nt: TGTGCCAGTAGTATATTCGGCGGGGGGGACAATGAGCAGTTCTTC
CDR3aa: CASSIFGGGDNEQFF

d_gene: .
v_gene: TRBV7-9
abundance: .
j_gene: TRBJ1-1
CDR3nt: TGTGCCAGCAGCCGGGGGGGCGTTGAAGCTTTCTTT
CDR3aa: CASSRGGVEAFF

d_gene: TRBD2
v_gene: TRBV4-2
abundance: .
j_gene: TRBJ2-5
CDR3nt: TGTGCCAGCAGCCAAGATATGGAACTAGCGGGGGAAGAGACCCAGTACTTC
CDR3aa: CASSQDMELAGEETQYF

d_gene: TRBD2
v_gene: TRBV4-1
abundance: once
j_gene: TRBJ2-5
CDR3nt: TGCGCCAGCAGCCAAGCCGCCAGCGGGGGCGAGACCCAGTACTTC
CDR3aa: CASSQAASGGETQYF

d_gene: .
v_gene: TRBV5-8
abundance: .
j_gene: TRBJ2-7
CDR3nt: TGTGCCAGCAGCTTTCCCGGGAGTAAGGGCTACGAGCAGTACTTC
CDR3aa: CASSFPGSKGYEQYF

d_gene: TRBD2
v_gene: TRBV6-1
abundance: .
j_gene: TRBJ2-5
CDR3nt: TGTGCCAGCACCCCACTAGCGGGGGGGCAAGAGACCCAGTACTTC
CDR3aa: CASTPLAGGQETQYF

d_gene: TRBD1
v_gene: TRBV15
abundance: .
j_gene: TRBJ2-7
CDR3nt: TGTGCCACCAGCAGTGAGGGGACAGGGACCATCTACGAGCAGTACTTC
CDR3aa: CATSSEGTGTIYEQYF

d_gene: TRBD2
v_gene: TRBV27
abundance: .
j_gene: TRBJ2-1
CDR3nt: TGTGCCAGCGGCCTCCATCTAGCGGTTTTCTCCTACAATGAGCAGTTCTTC
CDR3aa: CASGLHLAVFSYNEQFF

d_gene: TRBD2
v_gene: TRBV7-3
abundance: .
j_gene: TRBJ2-3
CDR3nt: TGTGCCAGCCGTCTTACGGGGACTAGCGGGGATACGCAGTATTTT
CDR3aa: CASRLTGTSGDTQYF

d_gene: .
v_gene: TRBV6-1
abundance: .
j_gene: TRBJ1-4
CDR3nt: TGTGCCAGCAGTCAGTTTACAGAGAATGAAAAACTGTTTTTT
CDR3aa: CASSQFTENEKLFF

d_gene: TRBD2
v_gene: TRBV7-9
abundance: .
j_gene: TRBJ2-3
CDR3nt: TGTGCCAGCAGCATTAGCGGGGGAGGAACAGATACGCAGTATTTT
CDR3aa: CASSISGGGTDTQYF

d_gene: .
v_gene: TRBV28
abundance: .
j_gene: TRBJ2-1
CDR3nt: TGTGCCAGCAGTTCCCAGGACGGAACTAGCTCCTACAATGAGCAGTTCTTC
CDR3aa: CASSSQDGTSSYNEQFF

d_gene: .
v_gene: TRBV19
abundance: .
j_gene: TRBJ1-5
CDR3nt: TGTGCCAGTAGTATATTTCAGGGTCTGAATCAGCCCCAGCATTTT
CDR3aa: CASSIFQGLNQPQHF

d_gene: .
v_gene: TRBV6-5
abundance: .
j_gene: TRBJ2-7
CDR3nt: TGTGCCAGCAGTTACGGGCAGGGAGGATACGAGCAGTACTTC
CDR3aa: CASSYGQGGYEQYF

d_gene: TRBD2
v_gene: TRBV9
abundance: .
j_gene: TRBJ2-3
CDR3nt: TGTGCCAGCAGCGCCGGGACTAGTGCAGATACGCAGTATTTT
CDR3aa: CASSAGTSADTQYF

d_gene: TRBD2
v_gene: TRBV6-1
abundance: .
j_gene: TRBJ2-1
CDR3nt: TGTGCCAGCAGGTATTCTAGCGGGTCCTACAATGAGCAGTTCTTC
CDR3aa: CASRYSSGSYNEQFF

d_gene: .
v_gene: TRBV14
abundance: .
j_gene: TRBJ2-3
CDR3nt: TGTGCCAGCAGCCAATCTGGGGGCTTAAATACGCAGTATTTT
CDR3aa: CASSQSGGLNTQYF

d_gene: .
v_gene: TRBV30
abundance: .
j_gene: TRBJ1-1
CDR3nt: TGTGCCTGGAGTGCGGGTCCGTCTGTGGACACTGAAGCTTTCTTT
CDR3aa: CAWSAGPSVDTEAFF

d_gene: .
v_gene: TRBV6-1
abundance: .
j_gene: TRBJ1-6
CDR3nt: TGTGCCAGCAACCGGGACAACTCCTATAATTCACCCCTCCACTTT
CDR3aa: CASNRDNSYNSPLHF

d_gene: .
v_gene: TRBV9
abundance: .
j_gene: TRBJ2-5
CDR3nt: TGTGCCAGCAGCGTAGGGTTAGCGGAGTGGGGGGAGACCCAGTACTTC
CDR3aa: CASSVGLAEWGETQYF

d_gene: .
v_gene: TRBV29-1
abundance: .
j_gene: TRBJ2-7
CDR3nt: TGCAGCGTTGGTGTTAGCTACGAGCAGTACTTC
CDR3aa: CSVGVSYEQYF

d_gene: TRBD1
v_gene: TRBV30
abundance: .
j_gene: TRBJ1-6
CDR3nt: TGTGCCTGGAGTGGGACAGGGAATTCACCCCTCCACTTT
CDR3aa: CAWSGTGNSPLHF

d_gene: .
v_gene: TRBV6-4
abundance: .
j_gene: TRBJ2-3
CDR3nt: TGTGCCAGCAGTGAGCAGGGGGGAAGCACAGATACGCAGTATTTT
CDR3aa: CASSEQGGSTDTQYF

d_gene: TRBD1
v_gene: TRBV7-6
abundance: .
j_gene: TRBJ1-1
CDR3nt: TGTGCCAGCAGCTTGACAGGGGGCAGAGCGCGGAACACTGAAGCTTTCTTT
CDR3aa: CASSLTGGRARNTEAFF

d_gene: TRBD2
v_gene: TRBV7-9
abundance: .
j_gene: TRBJ2-5
CDR3nt: TGTGCCAGCAGCACTAGCGAGGAAGAGACCCAGTACTTC
CDR3aa: CASSTSEEETQYF

d_gene: .
v_gene: TRBV9
abundance: once
j_gene: TRBJ2-7
CDR3nt: TGTGCCAGCAGCTCCCCGGGGGGCCGGGACGAGCAGTACTTC
CDR3aa: CASSSPGGRDEQYF

d_gene: .
v_gene: TRBV7-2
abundance: .
j_gene: TRBJ2-5
CDR3nt: TGTGCCAGCAGCTCATGGCCCTTTGGCGGGGAGAATCAAGAGACCCAGTACTTC
CDR3aa: CASSSWPFGGENQETQYF

d_gene: TRBD2
v_gene: TRBV11-3
abundance: .
j_gene: TRBJ2-3
CDR3nt: TGTGCCAGCAGCGGTTATGACTTTAGCGGGAGCGCAGATACGCAGTATTTT
CDR3aa: CASSGYDFSGSADTQYF

d_gene: TRBD2
v_gene: TRBV6-5
abundance: .
j_gene: TRBJ2-7
CDR3nt: TGTGCCAGCAGTTTTGGGACTAGCTCCTACGAGCAGTACTTC
CDR3aa: CASSFGTSSYEQYF

d_gene: .
v_gene: TRBV20-1
abundance: .
j_gene: TRBJ2-7
CDR3nt: TGCAGTGCCCCCGCCGGCGAGCAGTACTTC
CDR3aa: CSAPAGEQYF

d_gene: .
v_gene: TRBV6-6
abundance: .
j_gene: TRBJ2-1
CDR3nt: TGTGCCAGCAGTCCTAGCTACAATGAGCAGTTCTTC
CDR3aa: CASSPSYNEQFF

d_gene: .
v_gene: TRBV5-4
abundance: .
j_gene: TRBJ1-4
CDR3nt: TGTGCCAGCAGCTTCCAAAACAGGGCAAATGAAAAACTGTTTTTT
CDR3aa: CASSFQNRANEKLFF

d_gene: .
v_gene: TRBV2
abundance: .
j_gene: TRBJ2-1
CDR3nt: TGTGCCAGCGTATTGAGGGGGTCCTCCTACAATGAGCAGTTCTTC
CDR3aa: CASVLRGSSYNEQFF

d_gene: .
v_gene: TRBV4-2
abundance: once
j_gene: TRBJ2-4
CDR3nt: TGTGCCAGCAGCCAAGACAGGGGTGATATAGACATTCAGTACTTC
CDR3aa: CASSQDRGDIDIQYF

d_gene: .
v_gene: TRBV7-9
abundance: .
j_gene: TRBJ1-5
CDR3nt: TGTGCCAGCAGCTTAGCGGGCTTCAATCAGCCCCAGCATTTT
CDR3aa: CASSLAGFNQPQHF

d_gene: .
v_gene: TRBV6-6
abundance: .
j_gene: TRBJ2-7
CDR3nt: TGTGCCAGCAGTTACCCACAGGGATCTTCCTACGAGCAGTACTTC
CDR3aa: CASSYPQGSSYEQYF

d_gene: TRBD1
v_gene: TRBV5-4
abundance: .
j_gene: TRBJ1-1
CDR3nt: TGTGCCAGCAGCTTCGACAGGGGCCAAATGAACACTGAAGCTTTCTTT
CDR3aa: CASSFDRGQMNTEAFF

d_gene: TRBD2
v_gene: TRBV28
abundance: .
j_gene: TRBJ2-1
CDR3nt: TGTGCCAGCAGTTTGGATCGGGCGGGAGGGCCGGGCGAGCAGTTCTTC
CDR3aa: CASSLDRAGGPGEQFF

d_gene: .
v_gene: TRBV18
abundance: .
j_gene: TRBJ2-1
CDR3nt: TGTGCCAGCTCACCTAGCGATCTACCCTACAATGAGCAGTTCTTC
CDR3aa: CASSPSDLPYNEQFF

d_gene: TRBD1
v_gene: TRBV5-1
abundance: .
j_gene: TRBJ1-3
CDR3nt: TGCGCCAGCAGCTGGGACAGGGGAAACTCTGGAAACACCATATATTTT
CDR3aa: CASSWDRGNSGNTIYF

d_gene: .
v_gene: TRBV21-1
abundance: .
j_gene: TRBJ1-5
CDR3nt: TGTGCCAGCGCGGCTCGAGGGTTCGGGGGGGGGCGAAAACAGCCCCAGCATTTT
CDR3aa: CASAARGFGGGRKQPQHF

d_gene: .
v_gene: TRBV21-1
abundance: .
j_gene: TRBJ2-7
CDR3nt: TGTGCCAGCAGCCTCCCGCAAGGGGGCTACGAGCAGTACTTC
CDR3aa: CASSLPQGGYEQYF

d_gene: TRBD1
v_gene: TRBV19
abundance: .
j_gene: TRBJ2-7
CDR3nt: TGTGCCACTCGACAGGGAAGGGATACCTACGAGCAGTACTTC
CDR3aa: CATRQGRDTYEQYF

d_gene: TRBD2
v_gene: TRBV4-2
abundance: .
j_gene: TRBJ2-7
CDR3nt: TGTGCCAGCAGCCCTGGGGCGGGGGGCTACGAGCAGTACTTC
CDR3aa: CASSPGAGGYEQYF

d_gene: .
v_gene: TRBV5-1
abundance: few
j_gene: TRBJ1-2
CDR3nt: TGCGCCAGCAGCCCAGGGTCGGCGGGGGAAGGCTACACCTTC
CDR3aa: CASSPGSAGEGYTF

d_gene: TRBD2
v_gene: TRBV27
abundance: .
j_gene: TRBJ2-1
CDR3nt: TGTGCCAGCAGGAACGGACTAGCGGAACCCCACAATGAGCAGTTCTTC
CDR3aa: CASRNGLAEPHNEQFF

d_gene: .
v_gene: TRBV6-5
abundance: .
j_gene: TRBJ2-3
CDR3nt: TGTGCCAGCAGTTACTTGCGGCCCTCTAGCACAGATACGCAGTATTTT
CDR3aa: CASSYLRPSSTDTQYF

d_gene: .
v_gene: TRBV28
abundance: .
j_gene: TRBJ2-3
CDR3nt: TGTGCCAGCAGTTTAATGGCAGCACTCGGCCAGGCCGATACGCAGTATTTT
CDR3aa: CASSLMAALGQADTQYF

d_gene: .
v_gene: TRBV27
abundance: .
j_gene: TRBJ1-1
CDR3nt: TGTGCCAGCAGTGCCTACCGTGGGAACACTGAAGCTTTCTTT
CDR3aa: CASSAYRGNTEAFF

d_gene: .
v_gene: TRBV5-6
abundance: .
j_gene: TRBJ2-5
CDR3nt: TGTGCCAGCAGCTTGGAACTTGAGAGGGAGACCCAGTACTTC
CDR3aa: CASSLELERETQYF

d_gene: TRBD1
v_gene: TRBV19
abundance: .
j_gene: TRBJ2-1
CDR3nt: TGTGCCAGTCAGGGACAGGGCGACAATGAGCAGTTCTTC
CDR3aa: CASQGQGDNEQFF

d_gene: TRBD2
v_gene: TRBV9
abundance: once
j_gene: TRBJ2-2
CDR3nt: TGTGCCAGCAGGGGCCTGGGGGGGGAGGACACCGGGGAGCTGTTTTTT
CDR3aa: CASRGLGGEDTGELFF

d_gene: .
v_gene: TRBV27
abundance: once
j_gene: TRBJ2-3
CDR3nt: TGTGCCAGCAGTTTAGGGGGGACCATCACAGATACGCAGTATTTT
CDR3aa: CASSLGGTITDTQYF

d_gene: TRBD2
v_gene: TRBV15
abundance: .
j_gene: TRBJ2-7
CDR3nt: TGTGCCACCAGCAGGGGGACTAGCGGGACCTACGAGCAGTACTTC
CDR3aa: CATSRGTSGTYEQYF